This passage covers 23 T cell receptor beta chains from one sample sequenced in a study of OX40 agonist ivuxolimab in advanced cancers. Sequencing used immunoSEQ multiplex PCR; TCRdb keeps in-frame clones, though not all of them. The sample holds roughly 42,000 clones, just under 95% seen once. Sequencing was performed on CD4+ or CD8+ T cells sorted from blood, taken in a trial of the OX40 agonist ivuxolimab. The receptors were gathered from an adult with an advanced solid tumor such as melanoma, head and neck, liver or kidney cancer.

The chain employs TRBV29-1 and TRBJ2-5, with 11 bases lining up with TRBD2. Germline V CDR1 and CDR2: SQVTM, ANQGSEA. Germline trimming cut 8 bases from V and 4 bases from J; bases unmatched to any gene: 12. CDR3 length: 15 residues. Here the CDR3 reads CSLVGLAGGRETQYF. DNA for the CDR3: TGCAGCCTAGTGGGGCTAGCGGGAGGTAGAGAGACCCAGTACTTC.

This chain joins TRBV28 and TRBJ2-5; 7 positions match TRBD1. Losses at the gene ends were 7 bases for V and 4 bases for J; bases not matched to a gene: 6. This CDR3 comprises 13 residues. Germline V gene sequence: CDR1 MDHEN, CDR2 SYDVKM. CDR3 loop: CASNPQGPETQYF. The CDR3 nucleotides are TGTGCCAGCAATCCACAGGGGCCAGAGACCCAGTACTTC. Filled out from reference TRBV28 and TRBJ2-5, the complete variable domain reads DVKVTQSSRYLVKRTGEKVFLECVQDMDHENMFWYRQDPGLGLRLIYFSYDVKMKEKGDIPEGYSVSREKKERFSLILESASTNQTSMYLCASNPQGPETQYFGPGTRLLVL.

This chain connects TRBV6-5 to TRBJ2-7; 7 nucleotides align to TRBD2. Germline CDR1 MNHEY, CDR2 SVGAGI. The CDR3 has 12 amino acids. The ends lost 2 bases at V and 6 bases at J; junction bases unmatched: 1. This CDR3 is CASSYPGGEQYF. The CDR3 nucleotides read TGTGCCAGCAGTTACCCGGGGGGCGAGCAGTACTTC.

This clone was detected a few times. The J gene is TRBJ1-2, the V gene TRBV9; no clear D. From germline, CDR1 is SGDLS and CDR2 YYNGEE. This CDR3 region has 11 residues. V lost 0 bases to trimming and J lost 8 bases, with 5 bases between them. The CDR3 nucleotides are TGTGCCAGCAGCGTAGGGGAGGGCTACACCTTC. Its protein product is CASSVGEGYTF.

The chain combines TRBV11-2 with TRBJ2-2; D unclear. The V end lost 3 bases, the J end lost 5 bases, and 1 base lay between the germline ends. Germline V gene lookup returns CDR1 SGHAT and CDR2 FQNNGV. The CDR3 length is 11 residues. DNA of the CDR3: TGTGCCAGCAGCTTGACCGGGGAGCTGTTTTTT. The encoded protein is CASSLTGELFF.

A few counts support this clone. The chain links TRBV11-2 to TRBJ2-5; D possibly corresponds to TRBD2 (5 bases). The CDR3 runs to 12 residues. V lost 2 bases, J lost 4 bases, and 5 bases lay in between. The V gene's germline CDR1 is SGHAT and CDR2 FQNNGV. Here the CDR3 reads CASSLSGETQYF. The CDR3 DNA reads as TGTGCCAGCAGCTTAAGCGGAGAGACCCAGTACTTC.

The sample holds one count of this clone. This chain connects TRBV9 to TRBJ2-7; 9 bases fit TRBD2. This CDR3 contains 15 residues. The V gene end was trimmed by 1 base and the J gene end by 5 bases; junction bases not matched to a gene: 7. In germline, CDR1 is SGDLS, CDR2 YYNGEE. The CDR3 sequence: CASSVSGAGGNEQYF. The CDR3 DNA reads as TGTGCCAGCAGCGTAAGCGGAGCGGGGGGCAACGAGCAGTACTTC.

The chain links TRBV28 to TRBJ2-5, with 7 bases identical to TRBD1. Germline CDR1 MDHEN, CDR2 SYDVKM. Trimming at V came to 3 bases and at J to 5 bases, leaving 6 bases not matched to a gene. This CDR3 has 14 residues. DNA of the CDR3: TGTGCCAGCAGTTTTACAGGGGTTCTGGAGACCCAGTACTTC. Amino acid sequence: CASSFTGVLETQYF.

This chain uses TRBV5-4 with TRBJ1-5, with TRBD1 as a possible D gene (6 bases). Germline loops: CDR1 SGHNT, CDR2 YYREEE (reference sequence). The V end was cut by 4 bases, the J end by 4 bases, with 30 bases between. CDR3 length: 20 amino acids. The CDR3 sequence: CASSVTTGLGDPEKNQPQHF. The DNA for the CDR3 is TGTGCCAGCAGCGTCACAACAGGGCTGGGCGACCCGGAGAAGAATCAGCCCCAGCATTTT.

The CDR3 protein is CAPRRATREQYF. CDR3 DNA: TGCGCCCCCCGCCGGGCTACCCGAGAGCAGTATTTT. The chain carries TRBV10-1 and TRBJ2-3; no clear D. With 11 bases removed from V and 11 bases from J, the gap between germline ends came to 20 bases. CDR1 and CDR2 (germline): WNHNN, SYGVQD (reference sequence). This CDR3 contains 12 residues.

The chain couples TRBV5-5 to TRBJ2-3; a weak D match, TRBD2 (6 bases). There are 15 residues in the CDR3. V lost 1 base and J lost 0, with 9 bases in between. Germline loops: CDR1 SGHKS, CDR2 YYEKEE (reference sequence). CDR3 in DNA: TGTGCCAGCAGCTTGTGGACTACTAGCACAGATACGCAGTATTTT. Translating gives CASSLWTTSTDTQYF.

The chain is built from TRBV5-4 and TRBJ2-7; no clear D gene. The CDR3 covers 13 residues. V lost 0 bases to trimming and J lost 7 bases, with 11 bases between them. CDR1 and CDR2 from the germline V gene are SGHNT and YYREEE (reference sequence). CDR3 residues: CASSLGAAPEQYF. The CDR3 DNA reads as TGTGCCAGCAGCTTGGGGGCAGCCCCAGAGCAGTACTTC.

The count of this clone is one. The rearrangement links TRBV4-1 to TRBJ2-7, with 7 bases identical to TRBD1. Germline V gives CDR1 MGHRA, CDR2 YSYEKL. The junction had 11 bases not matched to a gene; V was cut back by 4 bases and J by 5 bases. This CDR3 comprises 15 residues. The CDR3 sequence is CASSLRQGSPNEQYF. DNA for the CDR3: TGCGCCAGCAGCCTCCGACAGGGAAGTCCAAACGAGCAGTACTTC.

This clone appeared once. V usage is TRBV4-2 and J usage is TRBJ2-2; TRBD2 matches 7 bases. This CDR3 spans 16 amino acids. Germline CDR1 LGHNA, CDR2 YNFKEQ. V was clipped by 0 bases and J by 5 bases; unmatched bases: 6. The chain's CDR3 is CASSQDPGEGTGELFF. CDR3 coding DNA: TGTGCCAGCAGCCAAGATCCGGGGGAGGGTACCGGGGAGCTGTTTTTT.

The V call is TRBV6-1, the J call TRBJ2-7, with 13 bases aligning to TRBD2. The V gene's germline CDR1 is MNHNS and CDR2 SASEGT. J gave up 4 bases and V 4 bases, and 7 bases lay outside the gene matches. This CDR3 region has 16 residues. The CDR3 region has the DNA TGTGCCAGCAGTGCCTGGACTAGCGGGAGTAGGTACGAGCAGTACTTC. Amino acid sequence: CASSAWTSGSRYEQYF.

CDR3 residues: CASSSGTQETQYF. The CDR3 DNA reads TGTGCCAGCAGCTCTGGGACGCAAGAGACCCAGTACTTC. The gene calls are TRBV7-6 and TRBJ2-5; D tentatively reads TRBD1 or TRBD2 (5 bases each). The germline gives CDR1 SGHVS, CDR2 FNYEAQ. The length of the CDR3 is 13 residues. V gave up 4 bases and J gave up 2 bases, with 8 bases separating them.

The rearrangement links TRBV6-4 to TRBJ2-3; D call uncertain. CDR3 length equals 13 residues. Germline CDR1 is MRHNA and CDR2 is SNTAGT. The V end was cut by 3 bases, the J end by 2 bases, with 6 bases between. The CDR3 DNA is TGTGCCAGCAGTGAGGGGATCACAGATACGCAGTATTTT. It codes for CASSEGITDTQYF.

DNA of the CDR3: TGTGCCAGCAGCCCAGGTGGGGCCAATGAGCAGTTCTTC. Translation gives CASSPGGANEQFF. This chain links TRBV4-2 with TRBJ2-1; D perhaps matches TRBD1 (5 bases). This CDR3 has 13 residues. The germline V gene encodes CDR1 LGHNA and CDR2 YNFKEQ. V lost 4 bases, J lost 6 bases, and 10 bases lay in between.

This clone was seen only once. The chain carries TRBV10-2 and TRBJ2-1; D not certain. Trimming left V 3 bases short and J 4 bases short, with 19 bases between. Per germline, CDR1 WSHSY and CDR2 SAAADI. The CDR3 has 17 residues. The CDR3 spells CASSDVRRPQTYNEQFF. The CDR3 region has the DNA TGCGCCAGCAGTGATGTAAGGCGACCTCAGACGTACAATGAGCAGTTCTTC.

The V call is TRBV6-5, the J call TRBJ1-2; no firm D call. The germline V and J ends were trimmed by 0 bases and 2 bases, with 10 bases remaining between them. CDR1 is MNHEY, CDR2 SVGAGI, per germline. The CDR3 totals 15 residues. The CDR3 coding sequence is TGTGCCAGCAGTTACTCGCAGACCTTAAACTATGGCTACACCTTC. Residues: CASSYSQTLNYGYTF.

The genes are TRBV7-9 and TRBJ1-1; TRBD1 agrees at 7 bases. The germline V gene encodes CDR1 SEHNR and CDR2 FQNEAQ (reference sequence). After removal of 3 bases from V and 1 base from J, the junction contained 5 bases not matched to a gene. CDR3 length: 15 residues. As DNA, the CDR3 is TGTGCCAGCAGCTTCTCAGGGGGGACGAACACTGAAGCTTTCTTT. This gives the protein CASSFSGGTNTEAFF. The full variable domain, in which reference TRBV7-9 and TRBJ1-1 provide the parts outside the CDR3, is DTGVSQNPRHKITKRGQNVTFRCDPISEHNRLYWYRQTLGQGPEFLTYFQNEAQLEKSRLLSDRFSAERPKGSFSTLEIQRTEQGDSAMYLCASSFSGGTNTEAFFGQGTRLTVV.

The rearrangement joins TRBV27 to TRBJ2-1, with 7 bases lining up with TRBD2. Germline trimming cut 6 bases from V and 7 bases from J; bases unmatched to any gene: 9. The length of the CDR3 is 14 residues. Germline V CDR1 and CDR2: MNHEY, SMNVEV (reference sequence). CDR3 amino acids: CASRGAGISNEQFF. The CDR3 bases are TGTGCCAGCAGGGGAGCGGGAATCTCAAATGAGCAGTTCTTC.

The table lists this clone with a few counts. The chain employs TRBV7-9 and TRBJ2-7; D might be TRBD2 (5 bases). CDR3 length: 11 residues. Deletions cut 1 base from V and 7 bases from J, with 5 bases between. The germline V gene has CDR1 SEHNR and CDR2 FQNEAQ (reference sequence). CDR3 coding DNA: TGTGCCAGCAGCTTAGGGACTGAGCAGTACTTC. Translation gives CASSLGTEQYF.